The 21 T cell receptor beta chains below were found in one sample sequenced in a study of persistence of HIV-infected CD4 T cells. The stimulus was an HIV-1 Gag 15-mer peptide pool, 0.85 to 1 ug/peptide/mL. Memory cells lacking CD40L and CD69 with high CD45RO were sorted. The antigens of these receptors remain unknown. Sequencing used immunoSEQ version 4 in survey mode. This table comes from immunoSEQ multiplex PCR, and its TCRdb copy is limited to in-frame clones, with some not included. Here the sample spans approximately 39,000 clones, around four fifths being singletons. Sample: cultured CD4+ T cells from PBMCs, taken from a patient who received antiretroviral therapy. Receptor source: an adult with HIV. The donor label of this sample is uncertain.

The chain combines TRBV5-1 with TRBJ1-4; 11 nucleotides line up with TRBD1. V shed 0 bases and J 2 bases; nucleotides not matched to a gene: 6. The CDR3 spans 18 residues. From germline, CDR1 is SGHRS and CDR2 YFSETQ. CDR3 amino acids: CASSLGTGGARTNEKLFF. The CDR3 nucleotides are TGCGCCAGCAGCTTGGGGACAGGGGGCGCGAGGACTAATGAAAAACTGTTTTTT. Combining the CDR3 with reference TRBV5-1 and TRBJ1-4 gives the whole variable domain KAGVTQTPRYLIKTRGQQVTLSCSPISGHRSVSWYQQTPGQGLQFLFEYFSETQRNKGNFPGRFSGRQFSNSRSEMNVSTLELGDSALYLCASSLGTGGARTNEKLFFGSGTQLSVL.

This sequence joins TRBV10-2 and TRBJ2-2, with unresolved D. V was cut by 7 bases and J by 0 bases, with 6 bases left in between. The CDR3 covers 13 residues. The germline V gene encodes CDR1 WSHSY and CDR2 SAAADI. The CDR3 loop is CASKLANTGELFF. CDR3 sequence (DNA): TGCGCCAGCAAACTGGCGAACACCGGGGAGCTGTTTTTT.

CDR3 DNA sequence: TGTGCCAGCAGTGATAACGTGTTCGGGGAGACCCAGTACTTC. It specifies CASSDNVFGETQYF. V and J are TRBV2 and TRBJ2-5, with no clear D. Per germline, CDR1 SNHLY and CDR2 FYNNEI. V was shortened by 3 bases and J by 5 bases, with 13 bases between the two germline ends. The CDR3 consists of 14 residues.

Remarks on this clone: Other DNA sequences in the sample encode the same CDR3. CDR3 protein: CASSLLQGNTEAFF. The CDR3 nucleotides are TGCGCCAGCAGCTTGTTACAGGGTAACACTGAAGCTTTCTTT. V is TRBV5-1 and J is TRBJ1-1; D perhaps matches TRBD1 (6 bases). The CDR3 has 14 amino acids. The V gene's germline CDR1 is SGHRS and CDR2 YFSETQ. V gave up 1 base and J gave up 2 bases, with 9 bases separating them.

J is TRBJ1-4 and V is TRBV12-3 or TRBV12-4; possibly TRBD1 for D (6 bases). This CDR3 spans 12 amino acids. Trimming removed 11 bases from V and 3 bases from J, with 10 bases in between. CDR3 region: CASQGPNEKLFF. CDR3 bases: TGTGCCTCACAGGGACCTAATGAAAAACTGTTTTTT.

This clone was counted a single time. The chain has TRBV3-1 (or the pseudogene TRBV3-2) and TRBJ1-4; 7 nucleotides line up with TRBD1. CDR1 is LGHDT, CDR2 YNNKEL, per germline (reference sequence). CDR3 size: 15 residues. Trimming at V came to 5 bases and at J to 1 base, leaving 4 bases not matched to a gene. CDR3 nucleotide sequence: TGTGCCAGCAGCACCAGGGGGGGAACTAATGAAAAACTGTTTTTT. Its translation is CASSTRGGTNEKLFF.

This clone has a handful of counts. The chain combines TRBV20-1 with TRBJ1-1; D is perhaps TRBD1 (5 bases). Germline V gene sequence: CDR1 DFQATT, CDR2 SNEGSKA (reference sequence). The V gene lost 3 bases and the J gene lost 0 bases, with 20 bases spanning the gap. The CDR3 sequence is 17 residues long. In DNA form, the CDR3 reads TGCAGTGCTAGTAGGCTCCGGGCAGGGACCTTGAACACTGAAGCTTTCTTT. It specifies CSASRLRAGTLNTEAFF.

J is TRBJ1-2 and V is TRBV9; D possibly corresponds to TRBD1 (6 bases). The CDR3 loop spans 13 amino acids. V lost 4 bases and J lost 4, with 11 bases in between. Germline CDR1 reads SGDLS; CDR2 reads YYNGEE. CDR3 amino acids: CASSTGKAYGYTF. CDR3 DNA sequence: TGTGCCAGCAGCACAGGGAAAGCCTATGGCTACACCTTC.

V gene TRBV12-5 combines with J gene TRBJ1-1; no clear D gene. Germline assignment: CDR1 LGHNT and CDR2 FRNRAP. Trimming left V 6 bases short and J 8 bases short, with 7 bases between. The CDR3 has 10 residues. DNA for the CDR3: TGTGCTAGTGGGGGCGTCGAAGCTTTCTTT. Residues: CASGGVEAFF. Combining the CDR3 with reference TRBV12-5 and TRBJ1-1 gives the whole variable domain DARVTQTPRHKVTEMGQEVTMRCQPILGHNTVFWYRQTMMQGLELLAYFRNRAPLDDSGMPKDRFSAEMPDATLATLKIQPSEPRDSAVYFCASGGVEAFFGQGTRLTVV.

The chain couples TRBV6-5 to TRBJ2-2; D gene uncertain. The V end was cut by 6 bases, the J end by 6 bases, with 11 bases between. Germline V CDR1 and CDR2: MNHEY, SVGAGI. The CDR3 spans 13 residues. The CDR3 region has the DNA TGTGCCAGCAGCAACGCAAGGGCCGGGGAGCTGTTTTTT. Its protein is CASSNARAGELFF.

The chain carries TRBV5-1 and TRBJ1-3; D may be TRBD1 (6 bases). Deletions cut 4 bases from V and 3 bases from J, with 11 bases between. This CDR3 spans 14 amino acids. Germline lookup yields CDR1 SGHRS and CDR2 YFSETQ. The CDR3 loop reads CASSPGGSGNTIYF. The CDR3 DNA reads TGCGCCAGCAGCCCGGGGGGCAGTGGAAACACCATATATTTT.

V usage is TRBV6-2 or TRBV6-3 and J usage is TRBJ2-7, with 14 bases fitting TRBD2. CDR1 and CDR2 from the germline V gene are MNHEY and SVGEGT. V shed 5 bases and J 0 bases; nucleotides not matched to a gene: 6. The CDR3 is 17 amino acids. The CDR3 here is CASSPGLAGGLSYEQYV. CDR3 DNA: TGTGCCAGCAGTCCCGGACTAGCGGGGGGACTCTCCTACGAGCAGTACGTC.

The V and J genes are TRBV19 and TRBJ2-7; the D is unclear. The CDR3 has 14 amino acids. The V end was cut by 2 bases, the J end by 0 bases, with 8 bases between. Germline V gene sequence: CDR1 LNHDA, CDR2 SQIVND (reference sequence). CDR3 in DNA: TGTGCCAGTAGTATACAACAGCGCTCCTACGAGCAGTACTTC. It specifies CASSIQQRSYEQYF.

This clone was seen more than once but under ten times. The rearrangement links TRBV18 to TRBJ1-5; a possible D gene is TRBD1 (5 bases). Germline CDR1 and CDR2: KGHSH and LQKENI. The V end lost 2 bases, the J end lost 7 bases, and 15 bases lay between the germline ends. There are 15 residues in the CDR3. DNA for the CDR3: TGTGCCAGCTCACCAAATAGGGGAGTCGAGCAGCCCCAGCATTTT. This encodes CASSPNRGVEQPQHF.

The chain links TRBV5-1 to TRBJ1-1; tentatively, D is TRBD1 (5 bases). The CDR3 has 14 amino acids. V gave up 0 bases and J gave up 7 bases, with 13 bases separating them. CDR1 and CDR2 (germline): SGHRS, YFSETQ. The CDR3, as DNA: TGCGCCAGCAGCTTGGGCGGACAACACTTTGAAGCTTTCTTT. Protein product: CASSLGGQHFEAFF.

The genes are TRBV6-5 and TRBJ1-2; no clear D. Trimming took off 2 bases at V and 2 bases at J, with 12 bases between the two ends. CDR3 size: 15 residues. The V gene's germline CDR1 is MNHEY and CDR2 SVGAGI. The CDR3 is CASSYNPTVNYGYTF. CDR3 DNA: TGTGCCAGCAGTTACAACCCGACCGTAAACTATGGCTACACCTTC.

The rearrangement links TRBV5-4 to TRBJ1-1, with no clear D. Trimming cost V 0 bases and J 4 bases, with 10 bases left between them. CDR1 is SGHNT and CDR2 is YYREEE in the germline V gene (reference sequence). The CDR3 covers 14 residues. As DNA, the CDR3 is TGTGCCAGCAGCTTGGCCGGAGGGTCCACTGAAGCTTTCTTT. Amino acid sequence: CASSLAGGSTEAFF. The variable domain in full, completed from reference TRBV5-4 and TRBJ1-1, reads ETGVTQSPTHLIKTRGQQVTLRCSSQSGHNTVSWYQQALGQGPQFIFQYYREEENGRGNFPPRFSGLQFPNYSSELNVNALELDDSALYLCASSLAGGSTEAFFGQGTRLTVV.

The gene calls are TRBV3-1 (or the pseudogene TRBV3-2) and TRBJ1-1; no definite D call. Trimming removed 0 bases from V and 5 bases from J, with 10 bases in between. The germline V gene has CDR1 LGHDT and CDR2 YNNKEL (reference sequence). The CDR3 extends over 14 amino acids. The DNA for the CDR3 is TGTGCCAGCAGCCAAGAAGTGAGTGGGACTGAAGCTTTCTTT. It encodes CASSQEVSGTEAFF.

In this sample, this clone turned up a few times. The V and J genes are TRBV18 and TRBJ1-3, with D hard to call. Trimming removed 0 bases at V and 4 bases at J, with 13 bases between. Germline loops: CDR1 KGHSH, CDR2 LQKENI. The CDR3 totals 16 residues. CDR3 residues: CASSPPGRTGGNTIYF. In DNA form, the CDR3 reads TGTGCCAGCTCACCACCCGGACGAACGGGGGGAAACACCATATATTTT.

The chain couples TRBV14 to TRBJ2-2, with no clear D. The germline V gene has CDR1 SGHDN and CDR2 FVKESK. There are 13 residues in the CDR3. V was clipped by 4 bases and J by 6 bases, with 9 bases between them. The CDR3 spells CASSLRVPGELFF. The CDR3 DNA follows: TGTGCCAGCAGCCTCCGGGTGCCCGGGGAGCTGTTTTTT.

The J gene is TRBJ1-5, the V gene TRBV14; no clear D. V was shortened by 10 bases and J by 7 bases, with 14 bases between the two germline ends. The CDR3 is made up of 12 amino acids. Germline V gives CDR1 SGHDN, CDR2 FVKESK. As DNA, the CDR3 is TGTGCCACCCAACCCGGAGGCCAGCCCCAGCATTTT. Amino acids: CATQPGGQPQHF.